This TCR beta chain was sequenced in a study of human T cells and chemical hapten exposure (TCRdb year 2021). Turning to the overall study: For sensitization, 2% DPC in acetone was applied to a 2 cm by 2 cm area of upper inner arm skin. Weekly therapeutic DPC doses were additionally applied to the scalp of patients throughout the roughly 22-week study period. The mostly female patient cohort included alopecia areata with under or over 50% scalp involvement, alopecia totalis and alopecia universalis. Peripheral blood TCR repertoire changes were tracked in vivo in alopecia patients during primary and secondary sensitization to the hapten diphenylcyclopropenone (DPC). For TCR sequencing, blood came from 25 to 30 alopecia patients at anywhere from one to four time points (pre-sensitization, 2, 6 and 24 weeks). Libraries were pooled for sequencing, and per-sample TCR yields varied mainly because of small differences in library volumes within the pool. Blood samples were taken from patients before sensitization (week 0) and at 2, 6 and about 24 weeks after DPC sensitization. Patch testing on the upper back used Finn chambers containing 0.01% DPC, with scoring done after 6 days according to International Contact Dermatitis Research Group standards.

The time point label here, explained by the study, means: patch test 1, 2 weeks after DPC sensitization. What the treatment or condition label conveys for this sample: therapeutic diphenylcyclopropenone sensitization with weekly scalp DPC. At every patch-test visit, the blood draw took place before the patch test was put on. Eligible patients were aged 18 to 70, diagnosed with alopecia, deemed suitable for DPC therapy, and excluded if pregnant. Total RNA was isolated from unfractionated whole blood collected in Tempus Blood RNA tubes. This clonotype was seen repeatedly, ten times or more. Its antigen target is currently unknown. Base-call qualities are not available, and no considerably larger clone is one nucleotide away. For CDR1 and CDR2, the germline V gene (reference sequence) lists SGHNT and YYREEE. V was cut back by 3 bases and J by 1 base, leaving a gap of 14 bases between them. The CDR3 runs 15 amino acids, cysteine and phenylalanine included. This entry keeps only the CDR3 DNA: 45 bases, framed from base 1.

The library was produced with RACE. Sequencing used a NextSeq 500. During library preparation, unique molecular identifiers were attached to individual cDNA molecules so that TCRs could be counted quantitatively and reproducibly. For every blood RNA sample, sequencing covered both the TCR alpha and TCR beta chains. Regarding the original processing steps: The median number of TCRs per sample was roughly 100,000, ranging from roughly 23,224 to 690,600. V, J and CDR3 annotation of the TCR reads was performed with the Decombinator software suite. For PS versus PT1 abundance plots, all samples were subsampled to the same number of TCRs (28,000). TCRs were defined as expanded if absent before sensitization and observed at least eight times at the 2-week time point. Using fastp trimming at Q25 and MiXCR clonotype assembly, TCRdb reanalyzed the public sequencing data and kept in-frame beta chains. Under each unique CDR3 protein, matching rows form one entry showing the most common genes and DNA. TCRdb assigned the V and J calls; the authors' analysis was not used. Counted in this sample were 340,000 or so distinct CDR3 sequences; 5.5% to 8% of them appeared once. Approximately 8% of the sample goes to the ten largest clones.

What the authors observed across the whole study: Repeated subsampling changed both the strength of the expansion versus patch-test correlation and the threshold at which the correlation became significant. A positive correlation was found between the number of PT1 expanded TCRs and patch test score, with significance reached at thresholds 8, 16 and 32 but not 4. Compared with pre-sensitization or healthy control sets, expanded TCRs formed significantly more large CDR3 similarity clusters, which is consistent with antigen-driven responses. DPC sensitization did not change the number of TCRs with a frequency above 1 in 1000, and there was no evidence of changes in global repertoire structure. Alopecia, a presumed autoimmune disease, was present in all patients, so the immune response of the patients might differ from that of healthy individuals.

Sequencing used whole blood, obtained in connection with sensitization to the hapten diphenylcyclopropenone (DPC). The V and J genes are TRBV5-4 and TRBJ2-7; TRBD2 is a weak D gene call, 6 bases matching. The TCR originated in a woman aged 18-35 years with alopecia areata. Some clones in this sample may be carry-over from other donors' samples. The CDR3 sequence is CASSSRREPSYEQYF. The sequence in DNA is TGTGCCAGCAGCTCTAGACGGGAGCCTTCCTACGAGCAGTACTTC.